The 15 T cell receptor beta chains given below trace back to one sample, sequenced in a study of T cell changes during pregnancy in multiple sclerosis. Using immunoSEQ multiplex PCR, the repertoire was profiled, and TCRdb retains in-frame clones only, with some absent. This table has under 55,000 clones, approximately 91% appearing once. Sequenced: PBMCs (not recorded whether the cells were cultured). These receptors were obtained from a female donor with multiple sclerosis, enrolled in a pregnancy study.

This sequence joins TRBV7-9 and TRBJ2-2; 10 bases match TRBD2. This CDR3 comprises 16 residues. V shed 4 bases and J 4 bases; nucleotides not matched to a gene: 6. Looked up from germline, CDR1 is SEHNR and CDR2 is FQNEAQ (reference sequence). CDR3 nucleotide sequence: TGTGCCAGCAGCTCTACTAGCGGGAAGGTCACCGGGGAGCTGTTTTTT. Encoded protein: CASSSTSGKVTGELFF.

The chain recombines TRBV5-6 with TRBJ1-5; TRBD1 agrees at 9 bases. The CDR3 spans 15 residues. Germline trimming cut 1 base from V and 6 bases from J; bases unmatched to any gene: 5. CDR1 and CDR2 (germline): SGHDT, YYEEEE. The CDR3 protein is CASSLLQGAVQPQHF. CDR3 nucleotides: TGTGCCAGCAGCTTGTTACAGGGGGCAGTTCAGCCCCAGCATTTT.

This chain joins TRBV6-1 and TRBJ1-1; D is undetermined. V lost 0 bases to trimming and J lost 7 bases, with 9 bases between them. This CDR3 is 13 amino acids long. CDR1 MNHNS and CDR2 SASEGT come from the germline V gene. The CDR3, as DNA: TGTGCCAGCAGTGAAGCGCCCGGGTTTGAAGCTTTCTTT. Translated, it gives CASSEAPGFEAFF.

This clone was found a few times. This chain links TRBV9 with TRBJ2-3, with TRBD2 matching over 11 bases. The CDR3 has 18 residues. Germline V gene lookup returns CDR1 SGDLS and CDR2 YYNGEE. V trimming: 4 bases; J trimming: 6 bases; junction bases outside the gene matches: 16. In DNA form, the CDR3 reads TGTGCCAGCAGCCCTTTCTGGGGGACTAGCGGTGGTGGTGATACGCAGTATTTT. The encoded protein is CASSPFWGTSGGGDTQYF.

This rearrangement joins TRBV19 to TRBJ2-5, with TRBD2 identical over 8 bases. Germline CDR1 reads LNHDA; CDR2 reads SQIVND (reference sequence). The CDR3 has 14 residues. V shed 9 bases and J 1 base; nucleotides not matched to a gene: 7. Here the CDR3 reads CASCPGTSQETQYF. DNA for the CDR3: TGTGCCAGCTGTCCTGGGACTAGCCAAGAGACCCAGTACTTC.

This clone was seen only once. This chain connects TRBV27 to TRBJ2-2; 14 nucleotides line up with TRBD2. The CDR3 contains 20 residues. V lost 0 bases and J lost 0; bases outside the gene matches: 6. Per germline, CDR1 MNHEY and CDR2 SMNVEV (reference sequence). CDR3 in amino acids: CASSLSPPGLAGANTGELFF. The DNA for the CDR3 is TGTGCCAGCAGTTTATCCCCCCCGGGACTAGCGGGAGCGAACACCGGGGAGCTGTTTTTT.

This clone is a singleton in its sample. The genes are TRBV7-9 and TRBJ2-1, with D tentatively TRBD2 (5 bases). Germline V gives CDR1 SEHNR, CDR2 FQNEAQ (reference sequence). The CDR3 is 16 amino acids. V was pared by 10 bases and J by 7 bases, with 26 bases between. Written as DNA, the CDR3 is TGTGCCACCAAATACTGGGTTGGCGGGCCTGATAATGAGCAGTTCTTC. Translation gives CATKYWVGGPDNEQFF.

The chain combines TRBV7-3 with TRBJ1-1; D remains ambiguous. The CDR3 consists of 14 residues. Germline V gene sequence: CDR1 SGHTA, CDR2 FQGTGA. V lost 5 bases and J lost 4, with 14 bases in between. DNA for the CDR3: TGTGCCAGCAGCGAAAAAGCTGTTCTCACTGAAGCTTTCTTT. It is translated as CASSEKAVLTEAFF.

CDR3 DNA: TGCGCCAGCAGCGGGGGGACAGAGGACTACGAGCAGTACTTC. Residues: CASSGGTEDYEQYF. V gene TRBV5-1 combines with J gene TRBJ2-7, with D perhaps TRBD1 (7 bases). V was shortened by 4 bases and J by 3 bases, with 14 bases between the two germline ends. Germline-derived CDR1 and CDR2 are SGHRS and YFSETQ. This CDR3 is 14 amino acids long.

The chain couples TRBV5-5 to TRBJ1-1; tentative D call: TRBD1 (5 bases). Germline V gives CDR1 SGHKS, CDR2 YYEKEE (reference sequence). The CDR3 sequence is 14 residues long. Trimming left V 0 bases short and J 5 bases short, with 11 bases between. CDR3 DNA: TGTGCCAGCAGCTTGGACAGGTCCTGGACTGAAGCTTTCTTT. It translates to CASSLDRSWTEAFF.

The CDR3 sequence is CASSWKSSGSSETQYF. DNA of the CDR3: TGTGCCAGCAGCTGGAAATCTAGCGGTAGTTCCGAGACCCAGTACTTC. This chain links TRBV7-2 with TRBJ2-5; TRBD2 matches at 7 bases. The CDR3 sequence is 16 residues long. V lost 4 bases, J lost 5 bases, and 13 bases stayed unmatched. Germline lookup yields CDR1 SGHTA and CDR2 FQGNSA.

The chain combines TRBV7-9 with TRBJ1-4; D is uncertain. This CDR3 comprises 14 residues. Germline CDR1 is SEHNR and CDR2 is FQNEAQ (reference sequence). With 3 bases removed from V and 0 bases from J, the gap between germline ends came to 5 bases. CDR3 in DNA: TGTGCCAGCAGCTTGTTCGCAACTAATGAAAAACTGTTTTTT. This codes for CASSLFATNEKLFF.

This clone was picked up one time. CDR3 coding DNA: TGTGCCAGCAGCTCGGGGCGGGGTAGCACAGATACGCAGTATTTT. Translated, it gives CASSSGRGSTDTQYF. The gene calls are TRBV7-9 and TRBJ2-3, with D perhaps matching TRBD2 (6 bases). Trimming took off 4 bases at V and 0 bases at J, with 11 bases between the two ends. Per the germline V gene, CDR1 is SEHNR and CDR2 is FQNEAQ (reference sequence). The CDR3 length is 15 residues.

This chain links TRBV28 with TRBJ1-1; tentatively, D is TRBD1 (6 bases). With 6 bases removed from V and 2 bases from J, the gap between germline ends came to 10 bases. The CDR3 sequence is 13 residues long. CDR1 is MDHEN and CDR2 is SYDVKM in the germline V gene. This CDR3 reads CASRRTANTEAFF. CDR3 bases: TGTGCCAGCAGGAGGACAGCAAACACTGAAGCTTTCTTT.

This rearrangement joins TRBV11-2 to TRBJ2-5; D unresolved. CDR3 length equals 12 residues. CDR1 is SGHAT, CDR2 FQNNGV, per germline. V shed 5 bases and J shed 7 bases, with 11 bases lying between them. The CDR3 reads CASSPPWGTQYF. The CDR3 coding sequence is TGTGCCAGCAGCCCCCCCTGGGGGACCCAGTACTTC.